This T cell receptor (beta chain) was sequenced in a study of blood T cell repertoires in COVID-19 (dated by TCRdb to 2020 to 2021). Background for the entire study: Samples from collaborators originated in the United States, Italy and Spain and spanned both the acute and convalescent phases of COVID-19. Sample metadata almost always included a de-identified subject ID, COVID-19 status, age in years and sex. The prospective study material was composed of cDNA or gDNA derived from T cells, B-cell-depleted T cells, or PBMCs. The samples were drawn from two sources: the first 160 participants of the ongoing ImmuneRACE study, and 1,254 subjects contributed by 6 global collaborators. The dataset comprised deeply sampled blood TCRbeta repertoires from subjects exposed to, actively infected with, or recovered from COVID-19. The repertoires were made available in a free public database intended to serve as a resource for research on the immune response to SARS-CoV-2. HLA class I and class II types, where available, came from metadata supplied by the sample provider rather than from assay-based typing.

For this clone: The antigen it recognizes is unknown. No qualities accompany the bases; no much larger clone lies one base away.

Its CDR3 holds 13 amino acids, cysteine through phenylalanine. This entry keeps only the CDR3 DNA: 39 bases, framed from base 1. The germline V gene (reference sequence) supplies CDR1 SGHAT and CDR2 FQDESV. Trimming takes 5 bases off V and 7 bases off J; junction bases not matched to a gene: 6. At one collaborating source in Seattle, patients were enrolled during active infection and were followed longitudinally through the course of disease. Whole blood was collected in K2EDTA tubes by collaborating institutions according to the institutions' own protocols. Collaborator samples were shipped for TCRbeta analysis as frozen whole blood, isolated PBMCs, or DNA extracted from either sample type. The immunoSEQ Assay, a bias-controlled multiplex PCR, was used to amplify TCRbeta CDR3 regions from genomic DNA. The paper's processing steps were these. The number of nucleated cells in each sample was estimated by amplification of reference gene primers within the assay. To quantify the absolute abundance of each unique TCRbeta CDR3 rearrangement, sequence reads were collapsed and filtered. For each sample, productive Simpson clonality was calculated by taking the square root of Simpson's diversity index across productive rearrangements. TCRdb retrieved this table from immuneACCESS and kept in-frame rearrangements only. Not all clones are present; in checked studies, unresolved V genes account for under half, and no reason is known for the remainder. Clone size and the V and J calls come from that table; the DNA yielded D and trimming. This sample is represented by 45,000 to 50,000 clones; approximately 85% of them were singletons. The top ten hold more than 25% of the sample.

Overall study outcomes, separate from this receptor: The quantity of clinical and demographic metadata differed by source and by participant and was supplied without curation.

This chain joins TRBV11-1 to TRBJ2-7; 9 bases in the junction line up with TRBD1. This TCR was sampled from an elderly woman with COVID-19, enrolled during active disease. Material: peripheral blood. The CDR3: CASSRGTGQEQYF. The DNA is TGTGCCAGCAGCCGCGGGACAGGGCAAGAGCAGTACTTC.